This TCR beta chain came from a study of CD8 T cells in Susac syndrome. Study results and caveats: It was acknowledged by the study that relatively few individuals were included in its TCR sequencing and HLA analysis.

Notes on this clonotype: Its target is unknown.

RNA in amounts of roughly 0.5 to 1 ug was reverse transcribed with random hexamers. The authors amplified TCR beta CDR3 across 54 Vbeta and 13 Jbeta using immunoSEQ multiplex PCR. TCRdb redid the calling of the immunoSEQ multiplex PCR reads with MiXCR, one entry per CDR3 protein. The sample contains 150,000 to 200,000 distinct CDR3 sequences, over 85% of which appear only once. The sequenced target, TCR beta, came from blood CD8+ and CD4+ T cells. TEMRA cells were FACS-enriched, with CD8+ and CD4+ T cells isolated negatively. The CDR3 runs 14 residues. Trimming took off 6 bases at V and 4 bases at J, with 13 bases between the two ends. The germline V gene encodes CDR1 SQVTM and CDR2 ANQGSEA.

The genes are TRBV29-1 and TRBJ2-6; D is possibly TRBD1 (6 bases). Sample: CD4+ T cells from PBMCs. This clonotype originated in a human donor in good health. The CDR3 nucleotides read TGCAGCGTAGTACAGGGTCCCGGGGCCAACGTCCTGACTTTC. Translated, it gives CSVVQGPGANVLTF. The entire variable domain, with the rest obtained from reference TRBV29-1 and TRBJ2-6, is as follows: SAVISQKPSRDICQRGTSLTIQCQVDSQVTMMFWYRQQPGQSLTLIATANQGSEATYESGFVIDKFPISRPNLTFSTLTVSNMSPEDSSIYLCSVVQGPGANVLTFGAGSRLTVL.